This T cell receptor (beta chain) was obtained from a study of CD8+ T cells in alopecia areata. Specified treatment: oral pan-JAK inhibitor, 5-10 mg twice daily. The CDR3 covers 10 residues. V was trimmed by 8 bases and J by 7 bases, leaving 8 bases between them. CDR1 and CDR2 (germline): MNHNY, SVGAGI (reference sequence). In each case, RNA was isolated and then reverse transcribed into cDNA as the sequencing template. The data were produced by immunoSEQ multiplex PCR, yet TCRdb's version contains in-frame clones alone and is incomplete. The table records approximately 210,000 clones, roughly 66% of them present only once.

V gene TRBV6-6 combines with J gene TRBJ1-2; D gene ambiguous. This receptor was taken from a human donor with alopecia areata. This specimen consisted of CD4+ T cells sorted from blood, obtained between weeks 43 and 45, from a patient treated with tofacitinib. The CDR3 region has the DNA TGTGCCAGCTATTCCCTTGGCTACACCTTC. It yields the protein CASYSLGYTF.